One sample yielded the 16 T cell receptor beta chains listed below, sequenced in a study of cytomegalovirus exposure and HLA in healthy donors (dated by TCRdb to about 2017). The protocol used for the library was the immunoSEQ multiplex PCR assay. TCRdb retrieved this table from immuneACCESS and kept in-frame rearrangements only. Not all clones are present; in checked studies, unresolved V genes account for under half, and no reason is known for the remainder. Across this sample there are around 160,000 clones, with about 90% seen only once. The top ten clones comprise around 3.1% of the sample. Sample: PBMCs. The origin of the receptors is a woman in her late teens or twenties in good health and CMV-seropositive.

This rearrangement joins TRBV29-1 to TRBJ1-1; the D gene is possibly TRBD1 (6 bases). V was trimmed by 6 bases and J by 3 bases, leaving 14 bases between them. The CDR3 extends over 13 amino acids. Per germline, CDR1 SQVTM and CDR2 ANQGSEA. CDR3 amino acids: CSVLGGEDTEAFF. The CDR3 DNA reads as TGCAGCGTCTTAGGGGGGGAAGACACTGAAGCTTTCTTT.

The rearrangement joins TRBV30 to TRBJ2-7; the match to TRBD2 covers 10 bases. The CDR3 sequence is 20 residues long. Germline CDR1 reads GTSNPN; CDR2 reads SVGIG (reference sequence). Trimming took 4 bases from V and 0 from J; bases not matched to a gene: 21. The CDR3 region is CAWNVKGGLAGAGASYEQYF. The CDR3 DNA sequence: TGTGCCTGGAATGTAAAAGGAGGGCTAGCGGGAGCCGGAGCCTCCTACGAGCAGTACTTC.

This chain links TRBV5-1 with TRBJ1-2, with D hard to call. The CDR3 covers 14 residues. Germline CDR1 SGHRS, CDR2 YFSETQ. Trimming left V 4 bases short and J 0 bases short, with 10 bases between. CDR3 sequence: CASSIEGANYGYTF. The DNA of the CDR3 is TGCGCCAGCAGCATTGAAGGAGCTAACTATGGCTACACCTTC.

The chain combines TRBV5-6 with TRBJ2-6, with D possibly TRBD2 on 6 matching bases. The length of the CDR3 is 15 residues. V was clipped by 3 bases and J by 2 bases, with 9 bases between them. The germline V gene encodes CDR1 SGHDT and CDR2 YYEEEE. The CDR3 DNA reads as TGTGCCAGCAGCTCCCGCGGGGCTGGGGCCAACGTCCTGACTTTC. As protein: CASSSRGAGANVLTF.

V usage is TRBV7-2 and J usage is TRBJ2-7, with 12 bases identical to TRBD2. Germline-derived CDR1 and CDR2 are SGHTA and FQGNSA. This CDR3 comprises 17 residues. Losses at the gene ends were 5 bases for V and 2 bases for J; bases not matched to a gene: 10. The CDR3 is CASSQAASGRGTYEQYF. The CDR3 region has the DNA TGTGCCAGCAGCCAAGCGGCTAGCGGGAGGGGGACCTACGAGCAGTACTTC.

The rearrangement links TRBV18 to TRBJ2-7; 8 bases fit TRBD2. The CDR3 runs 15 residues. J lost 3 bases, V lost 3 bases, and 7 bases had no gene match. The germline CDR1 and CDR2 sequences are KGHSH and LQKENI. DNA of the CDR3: TGTGCCAGCTCACCGGGGACTAGTGGCAACTACGAGCAGTACTTC. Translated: CASSPGTSGNYEQYF.

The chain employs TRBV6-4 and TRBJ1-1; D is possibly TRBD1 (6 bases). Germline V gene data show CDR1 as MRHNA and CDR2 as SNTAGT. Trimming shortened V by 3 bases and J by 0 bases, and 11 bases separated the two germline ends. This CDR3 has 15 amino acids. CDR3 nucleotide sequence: TGTGCCAGCAGTGAAAGGGACAACATGAACACTGAAGCTTTCTTT. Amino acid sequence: CASSERDNMNTEAFF.

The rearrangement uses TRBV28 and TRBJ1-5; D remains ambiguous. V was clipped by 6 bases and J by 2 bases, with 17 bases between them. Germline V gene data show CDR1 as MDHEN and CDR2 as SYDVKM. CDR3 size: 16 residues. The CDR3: CASSPAGGLGNQPQHF. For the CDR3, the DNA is TGTGCCAGCAGCCCAGCGGGAGGGCTCGGCAATCAGCCCCAGCATTTT.

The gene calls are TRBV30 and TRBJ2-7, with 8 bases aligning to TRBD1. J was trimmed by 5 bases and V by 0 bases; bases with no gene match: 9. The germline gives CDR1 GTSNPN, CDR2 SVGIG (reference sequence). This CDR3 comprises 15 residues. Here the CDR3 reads CAWSVRGQGLDEQYF. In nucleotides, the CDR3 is TGTGCCTGGAGTGTACGAGGACAGGGTCTGGACGAGCAGTACTTC.

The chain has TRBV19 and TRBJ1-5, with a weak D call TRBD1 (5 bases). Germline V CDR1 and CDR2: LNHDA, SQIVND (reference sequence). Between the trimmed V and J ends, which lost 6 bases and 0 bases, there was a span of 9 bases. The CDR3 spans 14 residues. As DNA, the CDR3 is TGTGCCAGTAGAAAAGACAGTAGCAATCAGCCCCAGCATTTT. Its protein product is CASRKDSSNQPQHF.

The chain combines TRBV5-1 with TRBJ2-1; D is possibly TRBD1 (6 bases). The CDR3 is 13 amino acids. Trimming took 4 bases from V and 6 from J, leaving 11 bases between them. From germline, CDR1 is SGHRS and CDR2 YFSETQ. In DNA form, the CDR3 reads TGCGCCAGCAGCAGGCAGGGGTTCAATGAGCAGTTCTTC. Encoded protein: CASSRQGFNEQFF.

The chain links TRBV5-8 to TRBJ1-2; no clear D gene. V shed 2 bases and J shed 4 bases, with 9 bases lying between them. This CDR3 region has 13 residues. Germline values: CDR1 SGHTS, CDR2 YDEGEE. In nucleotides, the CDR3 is TGTGCCAGCAGCTTTTCCGCTAGCTATGGCTACACCTTC. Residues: CASSFSASYGYTF.

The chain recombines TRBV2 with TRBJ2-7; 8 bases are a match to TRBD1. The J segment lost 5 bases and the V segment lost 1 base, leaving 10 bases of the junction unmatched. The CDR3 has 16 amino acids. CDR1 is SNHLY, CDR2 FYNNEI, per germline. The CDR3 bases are TGTGCCAGCAGTGAAGATTCGGACAGGGAGATCGACGAGCAGTACTTC. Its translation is CASSEDSDREIDEQYF.

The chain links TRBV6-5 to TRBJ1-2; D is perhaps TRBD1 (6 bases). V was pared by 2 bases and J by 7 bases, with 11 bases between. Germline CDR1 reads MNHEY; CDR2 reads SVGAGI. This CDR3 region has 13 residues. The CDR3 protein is CASSYIGGAGYTF. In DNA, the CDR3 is TGTGCCAGCAGTTACATTGGGGGCGCTGGCTACACCTTC.

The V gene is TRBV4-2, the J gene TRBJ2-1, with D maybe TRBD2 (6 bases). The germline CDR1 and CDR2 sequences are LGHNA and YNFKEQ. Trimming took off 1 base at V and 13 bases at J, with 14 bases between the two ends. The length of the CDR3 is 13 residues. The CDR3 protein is CASSQAYGGSQFF. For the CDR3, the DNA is TGTGCCAGCAGCCAAGCTTACGGGGGTTCTCAGTTCTTC.

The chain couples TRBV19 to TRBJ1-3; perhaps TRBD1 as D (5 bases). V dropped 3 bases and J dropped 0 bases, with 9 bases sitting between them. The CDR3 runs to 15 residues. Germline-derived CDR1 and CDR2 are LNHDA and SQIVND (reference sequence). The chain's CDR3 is CASSISTASGNTIYF. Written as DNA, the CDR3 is TGTGCCAGTAGTATTTCGACAGCCTCTGGAAACACCATATATTTT.